These 8 T cell receptor beta chains were sequenced from one sample in a study of blood T cell repertoires in COVID-19. TCRdb's table, derived via immunoSEQ multiplex PCR, lists solely in-frame clones and lacks some. The sample has 270,000 or so clones, roughly 84% seen once. Sequencing input: peripheral blood. All receptors derive from a woman aged 18-29 years with acute or convalescent COVID-19.

The chain employs TRBV19 and TRBJ1-6; 9 bases map to TRBD1. Per germline, CDR1 LNHDA and CDR2 SQIVND (reference sequence). This CDR3 comprises 15 residues. With 6 bases clipped from V and 6 bases from J, the junction kept 6 bases outside the gene matches. The chain's CDR3 is CASSVPDRGNSPLHF. The CDR3 DNA reads TGTGCCAGTAGCGTCCCGGACAGGGGTAATTCACCCCTCCACTTT.

V is TRBV3-1 (or the pseudogene TRBV3-2) and J is TRBJ1-6; 11 bases are shared with TRBD1. This CDR3 has 15 amino acids. Germline V gene data show CDR1 as LGHDT and CDR2 as YNNKEL (reference sequence). Trimming took 4 bases from V and 8 from J; bases not matched to a gene: 4. The CDR3 nucleotides are TGTGCCAGCAGCCTACCGGGACAGGGGGATTCACCCCTCCACTTT. Amino acids: CASSLPGQGDSPLHF.

In this sample, this clone turned up many times. The chain uses TRBV28 and TRBJ2-3; 14 bases match TRBD2. Trimming cost V 6 bases and J 2 bases; bases outside gene matches: 7. The CDR3 is 17 residues long. Germline CDR1 and CDR2: MDHEN and SYDVKM. Here the CDR3 reads CASSNVGLAGATDTQYF. Written as DNA, the CDR3 is TGTGCCAGCAGCAATGTGGGACTAGCGGGAGCCACAGATACGCAGTATTTT.

The chain carries TRBV7-9 and TRBJ1-6, with 9 bases identical to TRBD1. This CDR3 region has 14 residues. With 5 bases clipped from V and 7 bases from J, the junction kept 3 bases outside the gene matches. Germline values: CDR1 SEHNR, CDR2 FQNEAQ (reference sequence). CDR3 in DNA: TGTGCCAGCAGCCAAGGACAGGGGAATTCACCCCTCCACTTT. Protein product: CASSQGQGNSPLHF.

The chain has TRBV3-1 (or the pseudogene TRBV3-2) and TRBJ1-2; TRBD1 matches 10 bases. V shed 1 base, J shed 8 bases, and the junction held 10 bases outside the gene matches. CDR3 length: 16 residues. CDR1 and CDR2 from the germline V gene are LGHDT and YNNKEL (reference sequence). The CDR3, as DNA: TGTGCCAGCAGCCAAGGCTGGGACAGGGGCCAAGGGGGCTACACCTTC. Amino acid sequence: CASSQGWDRGQGGYTF.

The chain has TRBV28 and TRBJ1-2; D is undetermined. The CDR3 has 13 residues. The V gene lost 6 bases and the J gene lost 1 base, with 9 bases spanning the gap. Per the germline V gene, CDR1 is MDHEN and CDR2 is SYDVKM. CDR3 nucleotides: TGTGCCAGCAGCGCGGGAAATAACTATGGCTACACCTTC. Protein product: CASSAGNNYGYTF.

The chain combines TRBV21-1 with TRBJ1-5. TRBV21-1 is a pseudogene. This CDR3 is 16 amino acids long. CDR3 coding DNA: TGTGCCAGCAGCAAAGATTGCAATTCGTTCGGTCAGCCCCAGCATTTT. This translates into CASSKDCNSFGQPQHF.

The rearrangement joins TRBV19 to TRBJ2-2, with TRBD1 matching over 10 bases. This CDR3 has 18 residues. CDR1 and CDR2 (germline): LNHDA, SQIVND (reference sequence). Trimming took 5 bases from V and 2 from J; bases not matched to a gene: 11. This CDR3 is CASSDELGQGINTGELFF. As DNA, the CDR3 is TGTGCCAGTAGTGACGAGCTGGGACAGGGGATTAACACCGGGGAGCTGTTTTTT.